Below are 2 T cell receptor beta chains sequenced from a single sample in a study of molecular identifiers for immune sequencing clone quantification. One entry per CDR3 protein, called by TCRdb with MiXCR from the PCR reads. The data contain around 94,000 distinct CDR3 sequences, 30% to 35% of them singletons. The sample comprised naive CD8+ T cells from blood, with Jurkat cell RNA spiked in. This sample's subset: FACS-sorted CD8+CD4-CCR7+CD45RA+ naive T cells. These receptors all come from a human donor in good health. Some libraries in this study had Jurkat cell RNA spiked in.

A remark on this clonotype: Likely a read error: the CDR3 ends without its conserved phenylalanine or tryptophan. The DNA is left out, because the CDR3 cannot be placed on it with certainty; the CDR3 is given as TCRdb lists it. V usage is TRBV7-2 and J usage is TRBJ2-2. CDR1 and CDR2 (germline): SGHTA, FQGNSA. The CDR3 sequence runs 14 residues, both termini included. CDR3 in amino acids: CASSLVSNTGELIY.

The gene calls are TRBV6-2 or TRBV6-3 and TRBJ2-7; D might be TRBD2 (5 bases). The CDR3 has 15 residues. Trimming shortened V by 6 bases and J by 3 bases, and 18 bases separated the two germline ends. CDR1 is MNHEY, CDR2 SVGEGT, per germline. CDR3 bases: TGTGCCAGCAGGAAATCAGCAACTAGTATCTACGAGCAGTACTTC. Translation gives CASRKSATSIYEQYF.